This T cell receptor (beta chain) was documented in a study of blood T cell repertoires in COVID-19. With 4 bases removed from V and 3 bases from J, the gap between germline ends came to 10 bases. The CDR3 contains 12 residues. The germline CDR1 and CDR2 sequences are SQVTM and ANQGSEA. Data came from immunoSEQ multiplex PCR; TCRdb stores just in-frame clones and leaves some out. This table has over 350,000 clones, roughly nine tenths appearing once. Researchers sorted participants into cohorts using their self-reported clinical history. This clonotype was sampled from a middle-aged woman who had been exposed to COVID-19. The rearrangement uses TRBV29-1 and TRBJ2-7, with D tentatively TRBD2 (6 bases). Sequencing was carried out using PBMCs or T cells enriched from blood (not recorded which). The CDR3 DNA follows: TGCAGCGTTGGCGGGAACCTCTACGAGCAGTACTTC. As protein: CSVGGNLYEQYF.